The clone carrying this TCR beta chain showed up just a few times. Its target is not known. At one end the junction does not follow the germline gene, possibly because of a read error. PBMCs numbering at least 7 million were isolated per sample. The use of a sample-barcoded 5' primer and a J-beta primer mix characterized a second PCR of roughly 7 to 11 cycles. TCRdb re-derived calls from the 5' RACE reads in MiXCR, one entry per CDR3 protein. The table includes just under 750,000 distinct CDR3 sequences, 22% detected once. The data are from a study of blood T cells in healthy people across ages. This CDR3 region has 13 residues. Germline loops: CDR1 SEHNR, CDR2 FQNEAQ (reference sequence). Study-level results: Strong correlation was found linking TCR beta diversity to naive T cell percentage. Per-million-T-cell TCR beta diversity fell roughly linearly with age.

The chain combines TRBV7-9 with TRBJ2-5; tentatively, D is TRBD2 (5 bases). Sequenced input: blood. The TCR originated in a man in his sixties or seventies in good health. This CDR3 reads CASSLLAQSEQLF. CDR3 bases: TGTGCCAGCAGTCTCCTAGCCCAGAGTGAGCAGCTCTTC.